This T cell receptor (beta chain) comes out of a study of identical twins. Study-wide findings and caveats: In monozygotic twins, models underestimated the sharing of out-of-frame TCR alpha. Partial confounding of zero-insertion analyses by invariant MAIT and iNKT cells was possible.

The CDR3 has 15 amino acids. The germline CDR1 and CDR2 sequences are MGHRA and YSYEKL. Trimming took off 1 base at V and 1 base at J, with 7 bases between the two ends. cDNA molecules carried unique molecular identifiers, and template switching added a universal primer site. TCRdb itself ran the 5' RACE reads through MiXCR, one entry per CDR3 protein. The sample lists around 300,000 distinct CDR3 sequences, under 9.5% occurring once. This clonotype has at least ten counts. Its target is not known. These sequences were also reported in another study, on yellow fever vaccine responses in identical twins. Turning to that study: Reportedly, twins' vaccine T cell responses looked partly convergent and partly personalized.

The chain recombines TRBV4-1 with TRBJ1-4, with a possible D match to TRBD1 (5 bases). The source of this sequence is a woman between 18 and 29 years old in good health. The sample comprised memory (CD45RO+) T cells sorted from blood. The CDR3 coding sequence is TGCGCCAGCAGCCAAGTTAGGGGAACTAATGAAAAACTGTTTTTT. Protein product: CASSQVRGTNEKLFF.